This T cell receptor (beta chain) was identified during a study of T cells in Graves' hyperthyroidism and ophthalmopathy. Study-wide points: The model foresaw ophthalmopathy a median 6.5 months prior to onset.

After removal of 8 bases from V and 3 bases from J, the junction contained 2 bases not matched to a gene. Germline CDR1 reads SNHLY; CDR2 reads FYNNEI. The CDR3 runs to 13 residues. This clonotype turned up a few times. The antigen is unknown. What was amplified from RNA transcripts were TCR beta CDR3 regions. During a first-round RT-PCR of the TCR CDR3, the HTBI primer set was used. One entry per CDR3 protein results from TCRdb running MiXCR on the multiplex PCR reads. This table holds around 350,000 distinct CDR3 sequences, around 15% found once. It was uncontrolled infection, other autoimmune disease, pregnancy or lactation that excluded patients. Clinicians diagnosed patients from clinical symptoms, serum thyroxine and TRAb, thyroid ultrasound and orbital computed tomography. Fresh 10 ml peripheral blood yielded PBMCs.

This chain connects TRBV2 to TRBJ2-3; 10 nucleotides align to TRBD2. This receptor was obtained from an older woman with Graves' ophthalmopathy. Sequencing was performed on blood. CDR3: CASLAGATDTQYF. The CDR3 bases are TGTGCCAGCCTAGCGGGAGCAACAGATACGCAGTATTTT. The full variable domain, in which reference TRBV2 and TRBJ2-3 provide the parts outside the CDR3, is EPEVTQTPSHQVTQMGQEVILRCVPISNHLYFYWYRQILGQKVEFLVSFYNNEISEKSEIFDDQFSVERPDGSNFTLKIRSTKLEDSAMYFCASLAGATDTQYFGPGTRLTVL.